The clone carrying this T cell receptor (beta chain) was detected many times. This sample was included in a study of shared clonotypes between healthy human individuals. Method: immunoSEQ multiplex PCR; TCRdb's copy keeps in-frame clones and lacks some. The sample records roughly 1,000,000 clones, approximately 80% being singletons. The CDR3 has 19 amino acids. The V end was cut by 0 bases, the J end by 0 bases, with 17 bases between. The V gene's germline CDR1 is MGHRA and CDR2 YSYEKL. Sample: memory CD4+ T cells from PBMCs. Subset defined: CD45RA-negative fraction. This TCR was sampled from a young man in good health. Some clones in this sample may be carry-over from other donors' samples. The chain links TRBV4-1 to TRBJ2-2; D unclear. For the CDR3, the DNA is TGCGCCAGCAGCCAAGAAGGATGGTTGACGAAGACGAACACCGGGGAGCTGTTTTTT. Translation: CASSQEGWLTKTNTGELFF.